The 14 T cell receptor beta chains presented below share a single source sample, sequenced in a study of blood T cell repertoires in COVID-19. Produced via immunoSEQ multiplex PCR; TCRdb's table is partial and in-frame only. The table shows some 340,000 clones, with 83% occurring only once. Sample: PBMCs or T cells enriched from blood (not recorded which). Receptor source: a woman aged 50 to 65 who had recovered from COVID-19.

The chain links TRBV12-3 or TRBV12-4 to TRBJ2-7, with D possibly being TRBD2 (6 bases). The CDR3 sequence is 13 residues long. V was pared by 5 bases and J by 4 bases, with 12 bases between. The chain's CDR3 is CASSIHGGYEQYF. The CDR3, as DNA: TGTGCCAGCAGTATACACGGGGGTTACGAGCAGTACTTC.

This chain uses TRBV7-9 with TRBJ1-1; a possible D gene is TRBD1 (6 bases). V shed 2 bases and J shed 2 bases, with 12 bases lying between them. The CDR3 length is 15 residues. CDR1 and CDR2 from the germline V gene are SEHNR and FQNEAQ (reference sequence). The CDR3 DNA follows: TGTGCCAGCAGCTTAAATCTCGGGACAAACACTGAAGCTTTCTTT. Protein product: CASSLNLGTNTEAFF.

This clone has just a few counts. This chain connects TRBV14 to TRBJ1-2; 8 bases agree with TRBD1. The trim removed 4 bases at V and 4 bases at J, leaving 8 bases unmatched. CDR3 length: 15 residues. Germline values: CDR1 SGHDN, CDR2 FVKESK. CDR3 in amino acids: CASSPQGGGGYGYTF. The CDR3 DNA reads TGTGCCAGCAGCCCACAGGGGGGTGGTGGCTATGGCTACACCTTC.

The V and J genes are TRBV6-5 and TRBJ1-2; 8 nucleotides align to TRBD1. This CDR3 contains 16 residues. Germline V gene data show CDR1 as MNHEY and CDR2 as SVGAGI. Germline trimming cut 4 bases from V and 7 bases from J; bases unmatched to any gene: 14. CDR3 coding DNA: TGTGCCAGCAGTTTTACCAGGGGGCTGGGGCTTAGTGGCTACACCTTC. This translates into CASSFTRGLGLSGYTF.

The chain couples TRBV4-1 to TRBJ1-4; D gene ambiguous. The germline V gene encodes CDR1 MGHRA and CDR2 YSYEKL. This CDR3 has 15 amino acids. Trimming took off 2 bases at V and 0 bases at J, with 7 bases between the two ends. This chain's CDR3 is CASSQSSATNEKLFF. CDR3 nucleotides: TGCGCCAGCAGCCAATCAAGCGCAACTAATGAAAAACTGTTTTTT.

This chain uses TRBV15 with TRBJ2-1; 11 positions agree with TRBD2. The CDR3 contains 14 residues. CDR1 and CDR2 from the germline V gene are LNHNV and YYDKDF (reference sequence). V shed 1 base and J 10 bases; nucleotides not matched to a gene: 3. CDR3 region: CATSRVLAGVEQFF. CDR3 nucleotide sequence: TGTGCCACCAGCAGAGTACTAGCGGGAGTCGAGCAGTTCTTC.

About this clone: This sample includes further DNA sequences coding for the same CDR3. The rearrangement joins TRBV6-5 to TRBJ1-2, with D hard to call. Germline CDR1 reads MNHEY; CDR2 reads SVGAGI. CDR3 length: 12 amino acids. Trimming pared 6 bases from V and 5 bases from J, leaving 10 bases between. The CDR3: CASSAGNYGYTF. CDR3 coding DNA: TGTGCCAGCAGCGCCGGGAATTATGGCTACACCTTC.

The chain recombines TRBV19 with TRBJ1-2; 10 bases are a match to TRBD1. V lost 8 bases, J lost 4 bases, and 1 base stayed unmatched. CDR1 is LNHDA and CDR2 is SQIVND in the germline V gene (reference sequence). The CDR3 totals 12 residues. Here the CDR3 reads CASWTGGYGYTF. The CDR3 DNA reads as TGTGCCAGTTGGACAGGGGGCTATGGCTACACCTTC.

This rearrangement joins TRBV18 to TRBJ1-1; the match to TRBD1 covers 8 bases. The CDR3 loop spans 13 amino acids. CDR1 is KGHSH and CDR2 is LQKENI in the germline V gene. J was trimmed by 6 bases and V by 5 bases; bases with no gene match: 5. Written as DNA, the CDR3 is TGTGCCAGCTCAACTAACAGGGGGGCTGAAGCTTTCTTT. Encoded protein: CASSTNRGAEAFF.

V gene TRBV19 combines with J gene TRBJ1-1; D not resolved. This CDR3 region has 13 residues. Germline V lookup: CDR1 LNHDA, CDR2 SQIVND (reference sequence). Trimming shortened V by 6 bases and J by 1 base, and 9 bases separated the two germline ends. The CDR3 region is CASSIDKNTEAFF. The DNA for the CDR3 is TGTGCCAGTAGCATCGACAAGAACACTGAAGCTTTCTTT.

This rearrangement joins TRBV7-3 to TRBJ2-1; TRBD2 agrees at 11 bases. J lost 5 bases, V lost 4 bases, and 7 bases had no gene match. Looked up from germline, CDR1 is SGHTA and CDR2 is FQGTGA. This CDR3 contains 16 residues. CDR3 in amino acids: CASSSVGLAANNEQFF. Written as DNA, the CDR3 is TGTGCCAGCAGCTCGGTGGGACTAGCGGCGAACAATGAGCAGTTCTTC.

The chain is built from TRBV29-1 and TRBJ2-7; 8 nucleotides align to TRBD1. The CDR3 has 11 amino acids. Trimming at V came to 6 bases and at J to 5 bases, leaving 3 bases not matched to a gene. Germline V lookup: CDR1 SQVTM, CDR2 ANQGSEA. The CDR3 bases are TGCAGCGTCCGGACAGGGAACGAGCAGTACTTC. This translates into CSVRTGNEQYF.

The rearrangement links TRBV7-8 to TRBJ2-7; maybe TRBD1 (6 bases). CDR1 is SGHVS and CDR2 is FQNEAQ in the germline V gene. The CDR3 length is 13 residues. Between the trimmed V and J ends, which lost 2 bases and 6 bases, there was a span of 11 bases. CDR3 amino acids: CASSLNQGLEQYF. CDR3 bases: TGTGCCAGCAGCTTAAACCAGGGGCTCGAGCAGTACTTC.

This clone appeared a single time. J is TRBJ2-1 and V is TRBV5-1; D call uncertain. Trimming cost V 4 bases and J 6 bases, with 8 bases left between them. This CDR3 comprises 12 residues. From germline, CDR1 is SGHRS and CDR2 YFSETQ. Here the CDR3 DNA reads TGCGCCAGCAGCGAGCGAAGCAATGAGCAGTTCTTC. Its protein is CASSERSNEQFF.